This TCR beta chain was documented in a study of regulatory T cells in long-lasting Graves disease. Regarding the study as a whole: Persistent patients had more shared public clonotypes (2,741) than new patients (roughly 970). For persistent Graves' patients, TCR diversity was lower than for newly diagnosed ones.

The germline gives CDR1 SGHRS, CDR2 YFSETQ. The CDR3 consists of 16 residues. The ends lost 0 bases at V and 3 bases at J; junction bases unmatched: 9. In its sample, this clonotype was seen many times. No antigen is known for it. Arm-PCR with iRepertoire HTBI primers amplified the CDR3 regions for these TCR beta libraries. TCRdb re-derived calls from the multiplex PCR reads in MiXCR, one entry per CDR3 protein. The sample lists hundreds of thousands of distinct CDR3 sequences; around a sixth were seen once. Time point indicated: newly diagnosed GD, antithyroid drugs for less than 3 months. RNA isolated from PBMCs was used to make the TCR library.

The receptor comes from a female donor with Graves disease. The chain employs TRBV5-1 and TRBJ2-7; 7 bases fit TRBD2. Source: peripheral blood mononuclear cells (PBMCs), taken at new diagnosis, from a patient treated with antithyroid drugs. This CDR3 is CASSLGPGRANYEQYF. CDR3 bases: TGCGCCAGCAGCTTGGGCCCGGGGAGGGCCAACTACGAGCAGTACTTC.